Sequencing of this T cell receptor beta chain was carried out in a study of T cell clones after liver transplantation. On the study more broadly: A pre-transplant mixed lymphocyte reaction with TCRbeta sequencing defined graft-donor-reactive clones followed in post-transplant blood. Study outcomes and limitations: Low donor cell numbers restricted donor-reactive repertoire measurement in a couple of subjects.

Unmatched junction bases numbered 2, after V lost 6 bases and J lost 2 bases. Germline V CDR1 and CDR2: LNHDA, SQIVND (reference sequence). CDR3 length: 15 amino acids. Produced via immunoSEQ multiplex PCR; TCRdb's table is partial and in-frame only. Found here are tens of thousands of clones, 71% of them singletons; the top ten hold approximately 15%. A note on this clone: Its antigen is as yet unknown.

V is TRBV19 and J is TRBJ2-3; 13 bases fit TRBD2. The specimen comprised CD4+ T cells from blood, sampled before liver transplant. This TCR derives from a human donor who received a liver transplant. CDR3 nucleotide sequence: TGTGCCAGTAGCGGACTAGCGGGGGTCACAGATACGCAGTATTTT. Its protein product is CASSGLAGVTDTQYF.